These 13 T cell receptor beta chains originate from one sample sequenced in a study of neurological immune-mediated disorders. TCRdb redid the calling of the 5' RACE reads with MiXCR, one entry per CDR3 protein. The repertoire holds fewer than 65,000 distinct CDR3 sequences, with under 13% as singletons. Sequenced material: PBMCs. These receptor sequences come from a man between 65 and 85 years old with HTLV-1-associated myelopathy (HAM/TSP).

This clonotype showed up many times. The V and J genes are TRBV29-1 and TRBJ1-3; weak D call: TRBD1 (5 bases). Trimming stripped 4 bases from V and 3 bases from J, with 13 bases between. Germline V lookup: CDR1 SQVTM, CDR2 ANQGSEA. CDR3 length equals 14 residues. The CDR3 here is CSVAWGGVGNTIYF. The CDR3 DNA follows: TGCAGCGTTGCGTGGGGGGGAGTTGGAAACACCATATATTTT.

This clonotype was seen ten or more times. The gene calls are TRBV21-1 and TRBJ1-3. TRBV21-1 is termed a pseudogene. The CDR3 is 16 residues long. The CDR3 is CASSSLLFCSGNTIYF. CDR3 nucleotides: TGTGCCAGCAGCTCCCTTTTGTTTTGCTCTGGAAACACCATATATTTT.

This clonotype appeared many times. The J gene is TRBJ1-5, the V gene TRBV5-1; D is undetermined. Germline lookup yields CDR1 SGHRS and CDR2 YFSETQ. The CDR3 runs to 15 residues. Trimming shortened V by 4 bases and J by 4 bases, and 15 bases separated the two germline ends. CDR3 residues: CASSPVADGNQPQHF. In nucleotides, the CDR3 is TGCGCCAGCAGCCCAGTAGCCGACGGAAATCAGCCCCAGCATTTT. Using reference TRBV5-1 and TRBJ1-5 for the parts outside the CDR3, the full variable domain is KAGVTQTPRYLIKTRGQQVTLSCSPISGHRSVSWYQQTPGQGLQFLFEYFSETQRNKGNFPGRFSGRQFSNSRSEMNVSTLELGDSALYLCASSPVADGNQPQHFGDGTRLSIL.

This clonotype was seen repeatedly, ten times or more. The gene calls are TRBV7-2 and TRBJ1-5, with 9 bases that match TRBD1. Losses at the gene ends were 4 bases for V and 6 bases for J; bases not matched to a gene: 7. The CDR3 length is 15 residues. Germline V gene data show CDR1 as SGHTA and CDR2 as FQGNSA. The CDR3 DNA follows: TGTGCCAGCAGCTCCGCCGGGACAGGGACTCAGCCCCAGCATTTT. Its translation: CASSSAGTGTQPQHF.

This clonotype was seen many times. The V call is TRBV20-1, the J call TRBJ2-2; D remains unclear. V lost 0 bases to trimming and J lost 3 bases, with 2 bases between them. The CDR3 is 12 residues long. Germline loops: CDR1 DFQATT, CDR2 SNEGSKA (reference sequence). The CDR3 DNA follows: TGCAGTGCTAGAGATGACACCGGGGAGCTGTTTTTT. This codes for CSARDDTGELFF.

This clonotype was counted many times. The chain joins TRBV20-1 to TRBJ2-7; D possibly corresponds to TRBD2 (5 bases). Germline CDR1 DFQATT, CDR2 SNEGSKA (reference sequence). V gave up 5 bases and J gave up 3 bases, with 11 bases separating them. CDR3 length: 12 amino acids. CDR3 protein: CSAQKRSYEQYF. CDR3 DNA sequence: TGCAGTGCTCAAAAGCGGAGCTACGAGCAGTACTTC.

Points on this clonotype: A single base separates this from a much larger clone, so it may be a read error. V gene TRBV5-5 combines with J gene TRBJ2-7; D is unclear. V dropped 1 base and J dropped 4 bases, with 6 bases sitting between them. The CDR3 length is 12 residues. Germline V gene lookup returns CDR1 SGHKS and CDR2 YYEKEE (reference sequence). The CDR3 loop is CASSLRMYEQYF. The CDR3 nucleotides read TGTGCCAGCAGCTTGCGGATGTACGAGCAGTACTTC.

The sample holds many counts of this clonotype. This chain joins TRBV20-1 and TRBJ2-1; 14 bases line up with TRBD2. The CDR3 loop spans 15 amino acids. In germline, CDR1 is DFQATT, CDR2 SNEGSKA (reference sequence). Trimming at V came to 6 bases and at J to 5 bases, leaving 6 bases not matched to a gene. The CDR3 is CSARTSGRQNNEQFF. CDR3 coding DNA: TGCAGTGCCAGGACTAGCGGGAGGCAAAACAATGAGCAGTTCTTC.

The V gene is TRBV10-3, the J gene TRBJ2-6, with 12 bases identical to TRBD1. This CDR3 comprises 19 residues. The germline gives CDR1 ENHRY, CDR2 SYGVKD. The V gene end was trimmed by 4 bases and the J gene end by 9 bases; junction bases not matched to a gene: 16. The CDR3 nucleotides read TGTGCCATCAGTGGCGAGGGGACAGGGGGCGCGAGTGTGGTCAACGTCCTGACTTTC. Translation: CAISGEGTGGASVVNVLTF.

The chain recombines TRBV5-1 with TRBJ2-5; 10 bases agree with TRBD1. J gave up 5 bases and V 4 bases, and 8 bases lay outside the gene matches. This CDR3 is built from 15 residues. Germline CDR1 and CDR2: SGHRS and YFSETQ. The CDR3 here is CASSTQTGGGETQYF. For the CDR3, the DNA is TGCGCCAGCAGCACCCAGACAGGGGGCGGTGAGACCCAGTACTTC.

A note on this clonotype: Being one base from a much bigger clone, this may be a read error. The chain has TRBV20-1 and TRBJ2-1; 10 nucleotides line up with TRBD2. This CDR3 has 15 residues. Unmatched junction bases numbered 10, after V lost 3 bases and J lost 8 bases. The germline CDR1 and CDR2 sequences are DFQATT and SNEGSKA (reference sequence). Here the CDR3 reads CSASRASGSGDEQFF. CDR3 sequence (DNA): TGCAGTGCTAGTCGCGCTAGCGGGAGTGGGGATGAGCAGTTCTTC.

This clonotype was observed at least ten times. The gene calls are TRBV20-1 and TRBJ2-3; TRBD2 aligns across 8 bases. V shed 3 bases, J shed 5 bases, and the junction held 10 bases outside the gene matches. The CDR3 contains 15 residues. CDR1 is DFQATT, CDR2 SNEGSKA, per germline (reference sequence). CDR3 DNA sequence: TGCAGTGCTAGCCCCCTTAGCGGGAAGAAAGATACGCAGTATTTT. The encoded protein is CSASPLSGKKDTQYF.

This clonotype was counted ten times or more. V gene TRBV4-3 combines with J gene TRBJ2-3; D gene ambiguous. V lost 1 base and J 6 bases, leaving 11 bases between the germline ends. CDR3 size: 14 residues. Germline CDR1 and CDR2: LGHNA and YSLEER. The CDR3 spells CASSQVYGADTQYF. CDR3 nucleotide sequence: TGCGCCAGCAGCCAAGTCTATGGAGCGGATACGCAGTATTTT.